This T cell receptor (beta chain) was recorded in a study of cytomegalovirus exposure and HLA in healthy donors. Whole-study findings and limits: A list of 150 to 200 TCR beta chains associated with cytomegalovirus was given. Associated with HLA alleles at 0.05 false discovery rate in a later analysis were around 17,000 TCR beta sequences. Within a later analysis, the majority of CMV-associated TCR beta chains appeared HLA-restricted.

A note on this clone: Its cognate antigen is unknown.

This CDR3 has 13 amino acids. The germline V gene has CDR1 MDHEN and CDR2 SYDVKM. V lost 6 bases, J lost 9 bases, and 6 bases stayed unmatched. In the PCR, 60 Vbeta and 13 Jbeta primers were used. TCRdb's copy holds only in-frame clones and misses some; the assay was immunoSEQ multiplex PCR. The table records fewer than 120,000 clones, around 84% of them present only once. The chain uses TRBV28 and TRBJ2-1; 9 bases fit TRBD2. The receptor's source is a woman younger than 45 in good health and CMV-seronegative. The sequenced sample was PBMCs. DNA of the CDR3: TGTGCCAGCAGCAGCGGGGGGTACGGTGAGCAGTTCTTC. This codes for CASSSGGYGEQFF.